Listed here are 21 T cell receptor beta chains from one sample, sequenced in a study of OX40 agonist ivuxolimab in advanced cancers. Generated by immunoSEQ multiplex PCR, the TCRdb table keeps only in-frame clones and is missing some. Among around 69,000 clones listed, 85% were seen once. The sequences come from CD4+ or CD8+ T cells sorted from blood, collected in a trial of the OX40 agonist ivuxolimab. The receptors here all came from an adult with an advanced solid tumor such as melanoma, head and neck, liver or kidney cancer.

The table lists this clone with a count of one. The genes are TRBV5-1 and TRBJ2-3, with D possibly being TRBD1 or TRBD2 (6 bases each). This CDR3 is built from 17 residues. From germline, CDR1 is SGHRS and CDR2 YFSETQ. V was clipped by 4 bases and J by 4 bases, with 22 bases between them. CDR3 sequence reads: CASSLGRTGALSDTQYF. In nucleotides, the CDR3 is TGCGCCAGCAGCCTTGGTAGAACGGGGGCCTTATCAGATACGCAGTATTTT. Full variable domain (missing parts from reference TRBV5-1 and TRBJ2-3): KAGVTQTPRYLIKTRGQQVTLSCSPISGHRSVSWYQQTPGQGLQFLFEYFSETQRNKGNFPGRFSGRQFSNSRSEMNVSTLELGDSALYLCASSLGRTGALSDTQYFGPGTRLTVL.

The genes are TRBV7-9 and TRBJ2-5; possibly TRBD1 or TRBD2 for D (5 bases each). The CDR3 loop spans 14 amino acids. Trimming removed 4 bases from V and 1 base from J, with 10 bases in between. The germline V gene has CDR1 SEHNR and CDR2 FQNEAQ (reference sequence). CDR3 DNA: TGTGCCAGCAGCTATTCCGGGACCCAAGAGACCCAGTACTTC. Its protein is CASSYSGTQETQYF.

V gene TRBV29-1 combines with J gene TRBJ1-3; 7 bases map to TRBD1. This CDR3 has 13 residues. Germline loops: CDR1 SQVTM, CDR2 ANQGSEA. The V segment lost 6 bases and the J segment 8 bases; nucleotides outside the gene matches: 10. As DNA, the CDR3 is TGCAGCGTCATACGGGACAGCCCCGACACCATATATTTT. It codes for CSVIRDSPDTIYF.

The DNA of the CDR3 is TGTGCCAGTCAACCGGGACTAGCGGCTTACAATGAGCAGTTCTTC. As protein: CASQPGLAAYNEQFF. V gene TRBV19 combines with J gene TRBJ2-1; 11 bases agree with TRBD2. CDR1 and CDR2 from the germline V gene are LNHDA and SQIVND (reference sequence). Unmatched junction bases numbered 7, after V lost 8 bases and J lost 4 bases. The CDR3 is made up of 15 amino acids. Drawing the rest from reference TRBV19 and TRBJ2-1, the complete variable domain is DGGITQSPKYLFRKEGQNVTLSCEQNLNHDAMYWYRQDPGQGLRLIYYSQIVNDFQKGDIAEGYSVSREKKESFPLTVTSAQKNPTAFYLCASQPGLAAYNEQFFGPGTRLTVL.

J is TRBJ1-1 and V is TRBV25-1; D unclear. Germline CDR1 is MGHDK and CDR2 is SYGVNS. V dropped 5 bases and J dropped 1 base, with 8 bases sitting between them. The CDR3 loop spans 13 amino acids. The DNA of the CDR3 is TGTGCCAGCAGTTTACAGCCGAACACTGAAGCTTTCTTT. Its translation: CASSLQPNTEAFF.

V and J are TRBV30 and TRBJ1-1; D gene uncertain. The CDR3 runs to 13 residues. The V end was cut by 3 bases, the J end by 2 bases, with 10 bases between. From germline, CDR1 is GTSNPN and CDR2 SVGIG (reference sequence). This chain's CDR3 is CAWRGDVNTEAFF. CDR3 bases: TGTGCCTGGAGGGGTGACGTCAACACTGAAGCTTTCTTT.

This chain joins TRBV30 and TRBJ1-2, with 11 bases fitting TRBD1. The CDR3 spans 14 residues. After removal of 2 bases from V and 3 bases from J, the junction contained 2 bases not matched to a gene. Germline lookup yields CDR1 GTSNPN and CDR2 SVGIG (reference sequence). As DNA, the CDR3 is TGTGCCTGGAGTCGGGACAGGGGGTACTATGGCTACACCTTC. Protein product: CAWSRDRGYYGYTF.

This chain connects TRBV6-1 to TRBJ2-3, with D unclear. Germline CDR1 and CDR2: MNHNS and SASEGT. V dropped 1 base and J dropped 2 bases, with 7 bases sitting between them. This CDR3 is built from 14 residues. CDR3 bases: TGTGCCAGCAGTGAAGACCCTAACACAGATACGCAGTATTTT. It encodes CASSEDPNTDTQYF.

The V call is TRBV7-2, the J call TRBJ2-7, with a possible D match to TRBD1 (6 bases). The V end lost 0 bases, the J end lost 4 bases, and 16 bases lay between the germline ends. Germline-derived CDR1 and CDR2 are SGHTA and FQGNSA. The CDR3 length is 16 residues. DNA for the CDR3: TGTGCCAGCAGCTTAGCCTCGGGTCAGGGACATTACGAGCAGTACTTC. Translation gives CASSLASGQGHYEQYF.

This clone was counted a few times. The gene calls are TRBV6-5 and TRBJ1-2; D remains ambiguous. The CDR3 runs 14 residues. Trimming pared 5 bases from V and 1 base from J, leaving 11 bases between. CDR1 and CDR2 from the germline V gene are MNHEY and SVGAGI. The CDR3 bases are TGTGCCAGCAGTGTGGCAGATGTTAACTATGGCTACACCTTC. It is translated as CASSVADVNYGYTF.

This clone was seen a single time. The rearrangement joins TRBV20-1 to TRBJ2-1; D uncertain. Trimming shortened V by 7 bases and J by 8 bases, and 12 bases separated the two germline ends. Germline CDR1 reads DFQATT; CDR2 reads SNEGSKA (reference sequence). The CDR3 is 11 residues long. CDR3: CSVQWSDEQFF. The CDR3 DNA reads TGCAGTGTTCAATGGTCGGATGAGCAGTTCTTC.

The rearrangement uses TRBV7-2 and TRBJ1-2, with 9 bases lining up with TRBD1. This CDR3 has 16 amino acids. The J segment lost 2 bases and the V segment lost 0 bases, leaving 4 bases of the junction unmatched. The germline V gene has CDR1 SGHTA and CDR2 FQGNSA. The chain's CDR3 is CASSLAGQGYNYGYTF. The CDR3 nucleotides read TGTGCCAGCAGCTTAGCGGGACAGGGTTACAACTATGGCTACACCTTC.

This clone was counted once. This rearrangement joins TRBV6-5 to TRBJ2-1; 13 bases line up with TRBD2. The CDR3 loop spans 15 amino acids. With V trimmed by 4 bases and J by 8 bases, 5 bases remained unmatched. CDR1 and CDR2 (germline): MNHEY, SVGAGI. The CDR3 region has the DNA TGTGCCAGCAGTTCCTGGACTAGCGGGAGCTATGAGCAGTTCTTC. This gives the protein CASSSWTSGSYEQFF.

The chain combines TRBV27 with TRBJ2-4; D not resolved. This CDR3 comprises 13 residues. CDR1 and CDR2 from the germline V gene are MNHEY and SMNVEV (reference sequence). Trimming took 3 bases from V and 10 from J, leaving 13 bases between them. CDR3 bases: TGTGCCAGCAGTTTTATCCCTCACCGAATTCAGTACTTC. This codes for CASSFIPHRIQYF.

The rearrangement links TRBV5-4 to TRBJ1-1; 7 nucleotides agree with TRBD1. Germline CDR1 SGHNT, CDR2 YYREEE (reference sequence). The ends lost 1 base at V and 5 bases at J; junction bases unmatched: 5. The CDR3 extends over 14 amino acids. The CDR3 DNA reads TGTGCCAGCAGCTTGCCGACAGGGCAAACTGAAGCTTTCTTT. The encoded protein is CASSLPTGQTEAFF.

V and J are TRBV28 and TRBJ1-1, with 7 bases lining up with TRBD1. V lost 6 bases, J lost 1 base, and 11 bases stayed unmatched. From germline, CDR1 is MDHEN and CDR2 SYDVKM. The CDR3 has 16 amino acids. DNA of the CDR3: TGTGCCAGCAGCTGGGGTGCAGGGGGAAAGAACACTGAAGCTTTCTTT. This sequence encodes CASSWGAGGKNTEAFF. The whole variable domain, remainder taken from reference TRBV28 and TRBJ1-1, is DVKVTQSSRYLVKRTGEKVFLECVQDMDHENMFWYRQDPGLGLRLIYFSYDVKMKEKGDIPEGYSVSREKKERFSLILESASTNQTSMYLCASSWGAGGKNTEAFFGQGTRLTVV.

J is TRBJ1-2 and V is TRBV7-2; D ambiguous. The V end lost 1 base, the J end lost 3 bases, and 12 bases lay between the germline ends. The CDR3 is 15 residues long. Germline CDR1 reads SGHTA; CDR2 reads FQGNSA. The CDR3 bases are TGTGCCAGCAGCTTAGTATCCATCGGGGACTATGGCTACACCTTC. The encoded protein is CASSLVSIGDYGYTF.

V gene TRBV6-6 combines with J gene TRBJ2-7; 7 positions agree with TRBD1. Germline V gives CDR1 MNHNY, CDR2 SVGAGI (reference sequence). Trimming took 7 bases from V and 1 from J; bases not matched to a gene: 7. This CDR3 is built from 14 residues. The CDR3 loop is CASTKGGQSYEQYF. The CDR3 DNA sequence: TGTGCCAGCACCAAAGGGGGCCAATCCTACGAGCAGTACTTC.

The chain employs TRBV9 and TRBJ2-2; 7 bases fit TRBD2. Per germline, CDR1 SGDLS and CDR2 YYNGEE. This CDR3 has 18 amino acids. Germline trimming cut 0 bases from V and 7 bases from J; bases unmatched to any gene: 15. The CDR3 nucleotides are TGTGCCAGCAGCGTAGAGGGTAGCGGGCGTCAGCGTGGCGGGGAGCTGTTTTTT. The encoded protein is CASSVEGSGRQRGGELFF.

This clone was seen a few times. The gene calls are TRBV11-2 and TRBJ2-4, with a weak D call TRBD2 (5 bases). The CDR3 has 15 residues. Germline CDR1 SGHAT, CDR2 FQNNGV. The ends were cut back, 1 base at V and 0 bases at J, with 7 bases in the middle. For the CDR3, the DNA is TGTGCCAGCAGCTTAGGGCGGGTAGCCAAAAACATTCAGTACTTC. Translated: CASSLGRVAKNIQYF.

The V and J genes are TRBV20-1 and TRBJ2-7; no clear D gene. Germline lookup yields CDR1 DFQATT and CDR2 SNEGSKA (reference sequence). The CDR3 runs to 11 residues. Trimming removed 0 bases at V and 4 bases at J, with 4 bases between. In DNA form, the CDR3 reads TGCAGTGCTAGAGAGACTTACGAGCAGTACTTC. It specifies CSARETYEQYF.